The T cell receptor (beta chain) described here comes from a study of early T cells in non-severe SARS-CoV-2 infection. Study overall: The input, bulk RNA from unsorted whole blood, was sequenced, and chains were unpaired.

Unique molecular identifiers were attached to individual cDNA molecules. TCRdb used MiXCR to reprocess the 5' RACE reads, holding one entry per CDR3 protein. The sample consists of about 100,000 distinct CDR3 sequences, around 13% of them appearing once. Whole-study results and caveats: VDJdb matching, biased toward anti-spike CD8 responses, missed private and CD4 specificities.

Deletions cut 5 bases from V and 2 bases from J, with 10 bases between. CDR3 length equals 13 residues. This clonotype appeared many times. Its antigen is currently unknown. Sequenced sample: whole blood. V is TRBV12-3 or TRBV12-4 and J is TRBJ2-7, with D tentatively TRBD1 (5 bases). This sequence was found in an adult who was a healthcare worker with PCR-confirmed SARS-CoV-2 infection or an uninfected control (not recorded which). The DNA for the CDR3 is TGTGCCAGCAGTCTCAGACAGCCCTACGAGCAGTACTTC. Amino acid sequence: CASSLRQPYEQYF.